Sequencing of this T cell receptor beta chain was carried out in a study of spatial heterogeneity in lung cancer. V was shortened by 8 bases and J by 4 bases, with 11 bases between the two germline ends. The CDR3 consists of 12 residues. Ten or more counts support this clonotype. The library was prepared for alpha chains; this beta chain is a stray read, so its frequency means little. Specified time point: sample taken at primary tumor resection. Unsorted whole RNA of tumor, nontumor lung or frozen PBMC was sequenced. Individually, TCR cDNA molecules were each labelled with a unique molecular identifier. Each CDR3 protein gets one entry after TCRdb re-called the 5' RACE reads with MiXCR. The repertoire holds some 2,000 distinct CDR3 sequences, with roughly 8% as singletons.

The sample here was normal lung tissue next to the tumor, taken at surgery. The genes are TRBV12-3 or TRBV12-4 and TRBJ2-5; a weak D match, TRBD2 (6 bases). The TCR sequence derives from a male donor with early-stage non-small cell lung cancer. The CDR3 nucleotides are TGTGCCAGCCAAAAGGGAGGAGAGACCCAGTACTTC. This codes for CASQKGGETQYF.